A selection of T cell receptor beta chains follows, all from one sample in a study of blood T cell repertoires in COVID-19. The protocol was immunoSEQ multiplex PCR, while the TCRdb copy is restricted to in-frame clones and leaves out a portion. This table has about 260,000 clones, 83% appearing once. Material for sequencing was peripheral blood. The source is a woman aged 50 to 60 who had recovered from COVID-19. Both conserved end residues are part of each CDR3. A D gene is named only where the DNA matches it firmly. Expanded clones get a size class; other rows say once, few or many, or leave the size out.

TGTGCCTGGAGTCCCCAGTCCTATGGCTACACCTTC,CAWSPQSYGYTF,NA,TRBV30,NA,TRBJ1-2
TGTGCCAGCAGCTCCGGGGGAAAGGGTGAAAAACTGTTTTTT,CASSSGGKGEKLFF,NA,TRBV5-4,NA,TRBJ1-4
TGTGCCAGCAGTTCGGGACTGCCGGACCCCCTCCACTTT,CASSSGLPDPLHF,NA,TRBV28,NA,TRBJ1-6
TGTGCCAGCAGTGGGGGGGACAGGGGGAGCACAGATACGCAGTATTTT,CASSGGDRGSTDTQYF,TRBD1,TRBV28,NA,TRBJ2-3
TGTGCCAGCAGCGTCCGGGACAGGGAGGTCTATGGCTACACCTTC,CASSVRDREVYGYTF,TRBD1,TRBV9,NA,TRBJ1-2
TGTGCCAGCAGTTTAGGGGCGGGGGCCCGAGGTACGCAGTATTTT,CASSLGAGARGTQYF,NA,TRBV28,NA,TRBJ2-3
TGTGCCAGCTCACCGGCGGGGCCGGGGAACACCGGGGAGCTGTTTTTT,CASSPAGPGNTGELFF,NA,TRBV18,NA,TRBJ2-2
TGTGCCAGCAGCTCTAGTGGCCGGGACAGGGTCGACTATGGCTACACCTTC,CASSSSGRDRVDYGYTF,TRBD1,TRBV9,NA,TRBJ1-2
TGTGCCAGCAGCCTCATAGAGGGCAGCGGGAGGCCACCCGGGGAGCTGTTTTTT,CASSLIEGSGRPPGELFF,TRBD2,TRBV7-9,few,TRBJ2-2
TGTGCCAGCAGTCCAACGATAGGGGCTCCCTACGAGCAGTACTTC,CASSPTIGAPYEQYF,NA,TRBV6-5,NA,TRBJ2-7
TGTGCCAGCAGCCAAGGACAGGGTATGTTGCTCTTC,CASSQGQGMLLF,TRBD1,TRBV3-1/TRBV3-2,NA,TRBJ2-1
TGTGCCAGCAGCCCCAGCGGGAGGCTAAGAGGGGGTGAGCAGTTCTTC,CASSPSGRLRGGEQFF,TRBD2,TRBV14,NA,TRBJ2-1
TGTGCCAGCAGACAAGGCGGGACAGGGTATTACGAGCAGTACTTC,CASRQGGTGYYEQYF,TRBD1,TRBV6-5,NA,TRBJ2-7
TGTGCCTCCAAAAGAGGGAACACTGAAGCTTTCTTT,CASKRGNTEAFF,NA,TRBV30,few,TRBJ1-1
TGTGCCAGCAGCAGGGGAGAGACCCAGTACTTC,CASSRGETQYF,NA,TRBV28,NA,TRBJ2-5
TGTGCCAGCAGTACCCGACAGGGGGCTAAGGGCGGGGAGCTGTTTTTT,CASSTRQGAKGGELFF,TRBD1,TRBV6-2/TRBV6-3,NA,TRBJ2-2
TGCGCCAGCAGCGTCCAACAGGGGCGAGGGGATAGTTATGGCTACACCTTC,CASSVQQGRGDSYGYTF,TRBD1,TRBV5-1,NA,TRBJ1-2
TGTGCCAGCAGCCGCAGAGCGACTAGCGGGGGTAGTTACGAGCAGTACTTC,CASSRRATSGGSYEQYF,TRBD2,TRBV3-1/TRBV3-2,NA,TRBJ2-7
TGTGCCAGCAGCCATGCGGGGCGGGCGGACACTGAAGCTTTCTTT,CASSHAGRADTEAFF,NA,TRBV3-1/TRBV3-2,NA,TRBJ1-1